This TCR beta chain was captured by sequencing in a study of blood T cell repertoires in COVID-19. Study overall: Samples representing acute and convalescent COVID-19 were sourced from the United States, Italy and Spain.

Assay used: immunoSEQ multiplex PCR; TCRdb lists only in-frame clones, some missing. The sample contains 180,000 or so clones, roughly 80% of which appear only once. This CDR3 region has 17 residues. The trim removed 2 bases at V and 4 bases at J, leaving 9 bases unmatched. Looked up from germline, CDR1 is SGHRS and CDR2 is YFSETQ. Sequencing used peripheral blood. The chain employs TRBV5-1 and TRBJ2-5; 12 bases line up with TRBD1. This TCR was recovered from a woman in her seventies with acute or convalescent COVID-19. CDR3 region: CASSFPGQGAEGETQYF. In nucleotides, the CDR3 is TGCGCCAGCAGCTTCCCGGGACAGGGGGCGGAGGGAGAGACCCAGTACTTC.